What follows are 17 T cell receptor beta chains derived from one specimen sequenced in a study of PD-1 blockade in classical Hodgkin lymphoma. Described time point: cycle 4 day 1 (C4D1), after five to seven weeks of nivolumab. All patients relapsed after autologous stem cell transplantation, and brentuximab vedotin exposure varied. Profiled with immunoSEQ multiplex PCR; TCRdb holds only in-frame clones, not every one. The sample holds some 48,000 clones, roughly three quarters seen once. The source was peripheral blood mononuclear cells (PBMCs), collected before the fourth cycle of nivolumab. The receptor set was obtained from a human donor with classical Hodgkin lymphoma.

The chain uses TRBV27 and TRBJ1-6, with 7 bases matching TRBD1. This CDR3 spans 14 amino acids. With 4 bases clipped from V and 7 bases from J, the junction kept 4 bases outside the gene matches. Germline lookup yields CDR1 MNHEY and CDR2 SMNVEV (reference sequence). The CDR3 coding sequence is TGTGCCAGCAGTTATAGGGGGCGAAATTCACCCCTCCACTTT. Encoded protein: CASSYRGRNSPLHF.

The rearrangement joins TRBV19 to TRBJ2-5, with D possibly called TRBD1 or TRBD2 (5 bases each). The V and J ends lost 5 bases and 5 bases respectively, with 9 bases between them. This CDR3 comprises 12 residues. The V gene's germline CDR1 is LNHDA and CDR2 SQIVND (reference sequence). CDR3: CASSGWGETQYF. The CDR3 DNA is TGTGCCAGTAGTGGCTGGGGGGAGACCCAGTACTTC.

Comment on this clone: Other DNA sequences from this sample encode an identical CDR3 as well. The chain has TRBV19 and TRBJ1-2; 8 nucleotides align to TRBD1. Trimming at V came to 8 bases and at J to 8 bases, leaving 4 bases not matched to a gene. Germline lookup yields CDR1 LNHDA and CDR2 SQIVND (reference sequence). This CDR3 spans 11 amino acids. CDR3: CASRTGRGYTF. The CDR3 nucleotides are TGTGCCAGTCGGACAGGGCGAGGCTACACCTTC.

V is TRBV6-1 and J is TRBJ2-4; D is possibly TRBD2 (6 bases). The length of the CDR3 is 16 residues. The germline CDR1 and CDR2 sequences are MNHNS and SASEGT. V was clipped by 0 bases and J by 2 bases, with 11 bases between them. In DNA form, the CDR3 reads TGTGCCAGCAGTGAAGCGTTGGGGGGAACCAAAAACATTCAGTACTTC. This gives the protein CASSEALGGTKNIQYF.

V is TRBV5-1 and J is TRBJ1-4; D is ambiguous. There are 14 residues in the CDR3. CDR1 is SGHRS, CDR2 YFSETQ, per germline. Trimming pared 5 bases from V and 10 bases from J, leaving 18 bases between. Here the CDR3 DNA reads TGCGCCAGCAGGGTCAGGTTTAATGAAGGAAAACTGTTTTTT. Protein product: CASRVRFNEGKLFF.

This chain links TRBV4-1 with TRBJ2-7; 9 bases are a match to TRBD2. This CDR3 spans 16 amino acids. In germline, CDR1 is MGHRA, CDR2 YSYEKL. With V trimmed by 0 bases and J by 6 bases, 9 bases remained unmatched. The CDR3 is CASSQDTASGKIEQYF. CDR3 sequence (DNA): TGCGCCAGCAGCCAAGATACGGCTAGCGGGAAGATCGAGCAGTACTTC.

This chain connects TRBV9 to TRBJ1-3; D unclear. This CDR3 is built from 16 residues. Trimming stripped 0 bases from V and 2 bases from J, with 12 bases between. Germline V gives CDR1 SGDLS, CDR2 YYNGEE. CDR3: CASSVGSERAGNTIYF. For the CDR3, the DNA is TGTGCCAGCAGCGTAGGTTCCGAAAGGGCTGGAAACACCATATATTTT.

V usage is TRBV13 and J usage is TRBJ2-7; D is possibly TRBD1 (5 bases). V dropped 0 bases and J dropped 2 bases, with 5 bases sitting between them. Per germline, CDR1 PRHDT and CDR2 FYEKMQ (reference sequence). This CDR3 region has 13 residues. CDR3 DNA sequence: TGTGCCAGCAGCTTAGGCAGGGCCTACGAGCAGTACTTC. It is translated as CASSLGRAYEQYF.

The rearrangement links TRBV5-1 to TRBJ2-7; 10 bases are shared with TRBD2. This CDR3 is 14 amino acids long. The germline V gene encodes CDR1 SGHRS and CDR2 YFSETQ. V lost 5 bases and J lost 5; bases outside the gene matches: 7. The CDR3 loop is CASRTGLATNEQYF. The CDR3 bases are TGCGCCAGCAGGACGGGACTAGCGACCAACGAGCAGTACTTC.

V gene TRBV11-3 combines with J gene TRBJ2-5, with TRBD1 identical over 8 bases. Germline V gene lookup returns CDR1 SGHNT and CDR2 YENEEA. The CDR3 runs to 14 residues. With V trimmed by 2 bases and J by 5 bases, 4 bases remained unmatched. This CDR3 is CASSLHRGMETQYF. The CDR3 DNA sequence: TGTGCCAGCAGCTTACACAGGGGGATGGAGACCCAGTACTTC.

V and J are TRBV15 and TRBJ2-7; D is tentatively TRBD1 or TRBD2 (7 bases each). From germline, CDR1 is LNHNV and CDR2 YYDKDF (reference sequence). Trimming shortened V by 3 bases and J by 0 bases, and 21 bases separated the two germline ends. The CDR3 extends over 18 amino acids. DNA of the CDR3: TGTGCCACCAGCAGTAGACCCAGGGGGGGTTTTAGCTCCTACGAGCAGTACTTC. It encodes CATSSRPRGGFSSYEQYF.

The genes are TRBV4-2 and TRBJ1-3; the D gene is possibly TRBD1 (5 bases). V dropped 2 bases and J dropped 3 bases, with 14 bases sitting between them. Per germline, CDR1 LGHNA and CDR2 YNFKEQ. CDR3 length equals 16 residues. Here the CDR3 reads CASSQWVQGHGNTIYF. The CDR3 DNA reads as TGTGCCAGCAGCCAATGGGTCCAGGGTCATGGAAACACCATATATTTT.

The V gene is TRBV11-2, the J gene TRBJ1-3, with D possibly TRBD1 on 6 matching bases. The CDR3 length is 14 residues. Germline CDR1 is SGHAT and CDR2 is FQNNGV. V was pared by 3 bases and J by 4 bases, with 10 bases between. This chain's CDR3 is CASSLGAGGNTIYF. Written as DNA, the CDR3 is TGTGCCAGCAGCTTGGGGGCGGGAGGAAACACCATATATTTT.

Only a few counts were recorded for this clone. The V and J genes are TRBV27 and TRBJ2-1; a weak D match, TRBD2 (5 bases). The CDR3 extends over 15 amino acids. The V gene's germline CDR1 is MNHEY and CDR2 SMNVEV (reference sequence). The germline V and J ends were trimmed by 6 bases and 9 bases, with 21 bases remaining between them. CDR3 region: CASSRRLSGFTEQFF. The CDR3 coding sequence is TGTGCCAGCAGCCGCCGATTGAGCGGCTTCACTGAGCAGTTCTTC.

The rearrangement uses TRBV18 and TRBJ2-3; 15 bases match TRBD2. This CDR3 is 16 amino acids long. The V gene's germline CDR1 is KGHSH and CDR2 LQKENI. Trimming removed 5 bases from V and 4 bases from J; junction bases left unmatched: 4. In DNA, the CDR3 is TGTGCCAGCTCATCGGGACTAGCGGGGGGAGCAGATACGCAGTATTTT. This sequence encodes CASSSGLAGGADTQYF.

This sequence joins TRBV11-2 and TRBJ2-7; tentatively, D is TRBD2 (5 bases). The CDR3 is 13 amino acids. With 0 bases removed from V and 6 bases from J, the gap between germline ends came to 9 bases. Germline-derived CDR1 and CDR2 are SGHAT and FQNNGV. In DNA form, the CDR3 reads TGTGCCAGCAGCTTAGATCTGCTAGCCGAGCAGTACTTC. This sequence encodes CASSLDLLAEQYF.

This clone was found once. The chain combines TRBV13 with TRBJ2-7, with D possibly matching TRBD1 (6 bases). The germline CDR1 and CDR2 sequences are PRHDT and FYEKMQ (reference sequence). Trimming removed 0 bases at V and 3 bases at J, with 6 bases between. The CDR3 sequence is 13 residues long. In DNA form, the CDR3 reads TGTGCCAGCAGCTTAGGACAGGGCTACGAGCAGTACTTC. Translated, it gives CASSLGQGYEQYF.